A single sample is the source of the 6 T cell receptor beta chains below, sequenced in a study of blood T cell repertoires in COVID-19 (TCRdb year 2020). The protocol used for the library was the immunoSEQ multiplex PCR assay. This immuneACCESS table, as held by TCRdb, lists in-frame sequences with V and J called but not all clones. Of the missing ones, under half trace to an unresolved V gene in checked studies; the others have no known cause. For this sample there are roughly 200,000 clones; approximately 81% appear just once. The ten largest clones take up approximately 19% of the sample. Sequenced sample: PBMCs or T cells enriched from blood (not recorded which). These receptors all come from a man aged 35-49 years who had recovered from COVID-19.

This clone was observed a single time. V and J are TRBV12-3 or TRBV12-4 and TRBJ1-5, with D unclear. The CDR3 is 13 residues long. With 4 bases removed from V and 2 bases from J, the gap between germline ends came to 6 bases. CDR3: CASSSRGNQPQHF. The CDR3 DNA follows: TGTGCCAGCAGTTCCCGGGGCAATCAGCCCCAGCATTTT.

The chain joins TRBV5-1 to TRBJ1-3; D is unresolved. Germline CDR1 reads SGHRS; CDR2 reads YFSETQ. V was trimmed by 0 bases and J by 4 bases, leaving 8 bases between them. The CDR3 loop spans 14 amino acids. For the CDR3, the DNA is TGCGCCAGCAGCTTGGACCAGATAGGAAACACCATATATTTT. Its translation: CASSLDQIGNTIYF.

This clone occurred once. V gene TRBV28 combines with J gene TRBJ2-1; D is ambiguous. The CDR3 totals 11 residues. CDR1 and CDR2 from the germline V gene are MDHEN and SYDVKM. V was trimmed by 6 bases and J by 8 bases, leaving 8 bases between them. The CDR3 region has the DNA TGTGCCAGCAGGGCCCGCCATGAGCAGTTCTTC. Translated: CASRARHEQFF.

J is TRBJ1-1 and V is TRBV6-2 or TRBV6-3; the D is unclear. Trimming stripped 2 bases from V and 4 bases from J, with 11 bases between. This CDR3 region has 14 residues. CDR1 is MNHEY and CDR2 is SVGEGT in the germline V gene. CDR3 loop: CASSYDEGVTEAFF. The CDR3 bases are TGTGCCAGCAGTTACGACGAGGGTGTCACTGAAGCTTTCTTT.

The V gene is TRBV6-2 or TRBV6-3, the J gene TRBJ1-2; 9 nucleotides agree with TRBD1. The CDR3 extends over 15 amino acids. The germline gives CDR1 MNHEY, CDR2 SVGEGT. Trimming cost V 5 bases and J 4 bases; bases outside gene matches: 8. This CDR3 is CASSPGTGLVYGYTF. The CDR3 nucleotides read TGTGCCAGCAGTCCCGGGACAGGGCTGGTCTATGGCTACACCTTC.

CDR3 DNA sequence: TGTGCCACCAGCAGAGATATCGCTAGCGGGATCTACGAGCAGTACTTC. Translation: CATSRDIASGIYEQYF. The chain is built from TRBV15 and TRBJ2-7; the match to TRBD2 covers 9 bases. The junction had 6 bases not matched to a gene; V was cut back by 0 bases and J by 3 bases. The germline V gene has CDR1 LNHNV and CDR2 YYDKDF (reference sequence). The CDR3 runs to 16 residues.